This T cell receptor (beta chain) was retrieved from a study of T-cell memory formation after mild COVID-19. Whole-study results and caveats: Unconfirmed was the SARS-CoV-2 specificity of second-wave clones that peaked on day 37. Later expanders leaned CD4+, whereas day 15 to 85 contracting clones were balanced CD4/CD8.

CDR3 size: 15 residues. CDR1 and CDR2 from the germline V gene are MGHDK and SYGVNS. This clonotype was detected a few times. The antigen remains unidentified. The TCR alpha and TCR beta cDNA libraries, bearing sample barcodes and UMIs, were generated by 5'RACE using constant-segment primers. MiXCR, applied by TCRdb to the 5' RACE reads, yields one record per CDR3 protein. The profile covers 550,000 to 600,000 distinct CDR3 sequences, with approximately 21% appearing a single time and about 8.2% taken by the ten largest. The specimen was PBMCs or a T cell subset sorted from them (not recorded which). The origin of this receptor is an adult woman who had mild COVID-19 (a few samples of this study predate the infection). Cell type and time point are not known. The chain carries TRBV25-1 and TRBJ1-5; D is uncertain. This chain's CDR3 is CVRARLRPGNQPQHF. The CDR3 coding sequence is TGTGTTAGGGCCCGTTTAAGGCCGGGGAATCAGCCCCAGCATTTT.